This T cell receptor (beta chain) was profiled in a study of somatic mutations in cytotoxic T cells in rheumatoid arthritis. The method was immunoSEQ multiplex PCR; TCRdb's version includes in-frame clones alone and lacks a portion of them. The repertoire consists of under 20,000 clones, with about 86% occurring once and the leading ten covering 15%. This CDR3 spans 14 amino acids. Germline CDR1 reads LNHNV; CDR2 reads YYDKDF (reference sequence). Trimming removed 5 bases at V and 0 bases at J, with 8 bases between. The clonotype originates from a man in his forties in good health. V gene TRBV15 combines with J gene TRBJ1-5, with no clear D. The material sequenced was CD8+ T cells sorted from blood. The CDR3 here is CATSPRYSNQPQHF. The DNA for the CDR3 is TGTGCCACCAGCCCGCGGTATAGCAATCAGCCCCAGCATTTT.